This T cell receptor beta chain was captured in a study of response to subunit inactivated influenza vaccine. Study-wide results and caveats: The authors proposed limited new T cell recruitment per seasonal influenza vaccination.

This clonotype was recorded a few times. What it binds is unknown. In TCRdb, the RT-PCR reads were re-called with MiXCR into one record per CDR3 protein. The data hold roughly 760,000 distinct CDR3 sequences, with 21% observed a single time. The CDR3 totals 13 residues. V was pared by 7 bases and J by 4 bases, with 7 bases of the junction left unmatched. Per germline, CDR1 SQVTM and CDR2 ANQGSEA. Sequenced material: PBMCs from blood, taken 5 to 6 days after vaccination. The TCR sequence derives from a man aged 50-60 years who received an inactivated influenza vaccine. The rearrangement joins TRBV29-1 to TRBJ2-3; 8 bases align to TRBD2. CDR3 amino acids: CSADGGVADTQYF. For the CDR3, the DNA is TGCAGCGCCGACGGGGGGGTCGCAGATACGCAGTATTTT.